Presented here are 24 T cell receptor beta chains from one specimen sequenced in a study of T cell responses to AZD1222 COVID-19 vaccine. Libraries were prepared by immunoSEQ multiplex PCR; TCRdb keeps only in-frame clonotypes and omits some of them. The data hold more than 60,000 clones, with roughly 90% observed a single time. Material: peripheral blood, obtained on day 0 of AZD1222 vaccination. Source of these receptors: an adult in good health.

In its sample, this clone was seen a few times. The chain carries TRBV6-2 or TRBV6-3 and TRBJ2-3, with D perhaps TRBD2 (6 bases). The germline gives CDR1 MNHEY, CDR2 SVGEGT. With 5 bases removed from V and 4 bases from J, the gap between germline ends came to 13 bases. The CDR3 is made up of 14 amino acids. The CDR3 DNA is TGTGCCAGCAGTCTTGGACTAATTTCAGATACGCAGTATTTT. This gives the protein CASSLGLISDTQYF.

The gene calls are TRBV6-5 and TRBJ1-1; D perhaps matches TRBD1 (5 bases). Germline V CDR1 and CDR2: MNHEY, SVGAGI. This CDR3 comprises 13 residues. Between the trimmed V and J ends, which lost 7 bases and 5 bases, there was a span of 14 bases. Here the CDR3 DNA reads TGTGCCAGCATCTCGGGGGTAAGGACTGAAGCTTTCTTT. Residues: CASISGVRTEAFF.

The chain has TRBV5-1 and TRBJ2-7; 9 bases agree with TRBD1. There are 16 residues in the CDR3. V gave up 1 base and J gave up 5 bases; unmatched junction bases: 10. In germline, CDR1 is SGHRS, CDR2 YFSETQ. CDR3 in DNA: TGCGCCAGCAGCTTGATTTCCGGGACAGGGATGCACGAGCAGTACTTC. Translation: CASSLISGTGMHEQYF.

The chain couples TRBV5-6 to TRBJ2-7, with D possibly TRBD1 on 6 matching bases. This CDR3 region has 14 residues. Germline assignment: CDR1 SGHDT and CDR2 YYEEEE. The V gene lost 4 bases and the J gene lost 4 bases, with 15 bases spanning the gap. CDR3: CASSVDRLGYEQYF. The CDR3 DNA follows: TGTGCCAGCAGCGTAGACAGGTTGGGGTACGAGCAGTACTTC.

The rearrangement joins TRBV28 to TRBJ2-2, with 9 bases matching TRBD2. CDR3 length: 19 residues. V dropped 1 base and J dropped 0; count of bases not matched to a gene: 9. From germline, CDR1 is MDHEN and CDR2 SYDVKM. CDR3 bases: TGTGCCAGCAGTTTATCTTGGTTGTCTAGCGGGGCGAACACCGGGGAGCTGTTTTTT. Encoded protein: CASSLSWLSSGANTGELFF.

This sequence joins TRBV5-1 and TRBJ2-7; either TRBD1 or TRBD2 may fit D (6 bases each). CDR3 length: 15 residues. Per germline, CDR1 SGHRS and CDR2 YFSETQ. The ends were cut back, 5 bases at V and 6 bases at J, with 21 bases in the middle. This CDR3 reads CASRPQGTLIGEQYF. The DNA of the CDR3 is TGCGCCAGCAGACCTCAGGGGACTCTAATCGGCGAGCAGTACTTC.

The V and J genes are TRBV28 and TRBJ1-2; no definite D call. Germline loops: CDR1 MDHEN, CDR2 SYDVKM. V dropped 6 bases and J dropped 4 bases, with 12 bases sitting between them. There are 13 residues in the CDR3. The DNA of the CDR3 is TGTGCCAGCAGGCCGGACGGTTCCTATGGCTACACCTTC. Translation gives CASRPDGSYGYTF.

The chain carries TRBV5-4 and TRBJ2-1; 14 positions match TRBD2. The V gene's germline CDR1 is SGHNT and CDR2 YYREEE (reference sequence). V lost 2 bases and J lost 9; bases outside the gene matches: 7. There are 16 residues in the CDR3. CDR3 sequence reads: CASSLRTSGRMTEQFF. For the CDR3, the DNA is TGTGCCAGCAGCTTACGGACTAGCGGGAGGATGACTGAGCAGTTCTTC.

The gene calls are TRBV5-1 and TRBJ2-5; D gene ambiguous. V lost 0 bases and J 3 bases, leaving 6 bases between the germline ends. The germline gives CDR1 SGHRS, CDR2 YFSETQ. The CDR3 contains 13 residues. The CDR3 loop reads CASSLVGKETQYF. The DNA for the CDR3 is TGCGCCAGCAGCTTGGTGGGCAAAGAGACCCAGTACTTC.

This chain joins TRBV5-1 and TRBJ2-2; 7 nucleotides match TRBD2. The junction had 3 bases not matched to a gene; V was cut back by 0 bases and J by 4 bases. The germline CDR1 and CDR2 sequences are SGHRS and YFSETQ. The CDR3 runs to 15 residues. CDR3 DNA: TGCGCCAGCAGCTTGGCCCTAGCGGTCACCGGGGAGCTGTTTTTT. Encoded protein: CASSLALAVTGELFF.

In DNA form, the CDR3 reads TGTGCCAGCAGTTACTTCGGAGGGGGGCCGCGGACCCACACCTTC. Amino acid sequence: CASSYFGGGPRTHTF. The rearrangement links TRBV6-5 to TRBJ1-2, with D possibly being TRBD1 (6 bases). V lost 1 base, J lost 12 bases, and 21 bases lay in between. Germline V gene lookup returns CDR1 MNHEY and CDR2 SVGAGI. This CDR3 spans 15 amino acids.

This sequence joins TRBV11-2 and TRBJ2-1; D may match TRBD1 or TRBD2 (5 bases each). Trimming took off 2 bases at V and 12 bases at J, with 20 bases between the two ends. The CDR3 is made up of 15 amino acids. Germline loops: CDR1 SGHAT, CDR2 FQNNGV. The DNA of the CDR3 is TGTGCCAGCAGCTTAAGTCGGGGCACCGGCCTAGGGCAGTTCTTC. This gives the protein CASSLSRGTGLGQFF.

The genes are TRBV6-5 and TRBJ1-2, with 8 bases that match TRBD1. The CDR3 runs 14 residues. Per the germline V gene, CDR1 is MNHEY and CDR2 is SVGAGI. V gave up 5 bases and J gave up 5 bases; unmatched junction bases: 7. CDR3 DNA: TGTGCCAGCAGTAGACAGGGGATTGGGTATGGCTACACCTTC. Its protein product is CASSRQGIGYGYTF.

This clone has just one count. The chain's CDR3 is CASSLAPTGGGETQYF. For the CDR3, the DNA is TGCGCCAGCAGCTTGGCCCCGACAGGGGGAGGAGAGACCCAGTACTTC. This chain joins TRBV5-1 and TRBJ2-5; 9 bases align to TRBD1. This CDR3 has 16 residues. Trimming removed 0 bases from V and 4 bases from J; junction bases left unmatched: 7. The germline V gene has CDR1 SGHRS and CDR2 YFSETQ.

The table lists this clone with a few counts. V is TRBV14 and J is TRBJ1-2, with D tentatively TRBD1 (6 bases). V lost 4 bases and J lost 7, with 10 bases in between. This CDR3 contains 12 residues. Germline CDR1 SGHDN, CDR2 FVKESK. The CDR3 loop reads CASSLDRGGYTF. The CDR3 DNA sequence: TGTGCCAGCAGCCTGGACAGAGGTGGCTACACCTTC.

The chain joins TRBV7-2 to TRBJ2-3; D gene ambiguous. The CDR3 is made up of 15 amino acids. Germline-derived CDR1 and CDR2 are SGHTA and FQGNSA. The V end was cut by 5 bases, the J end by 8 bases, with 20 bases between. The CDR3 DNA sequence: TGTGCCAGCAGCCAAAAGACCGATTTTGGTGCTACGCAGTATTTT. This codes for CASSQKTDFGATQYF.

This clone appeared a few times. The V and J genes are TRBV30 and TRBJ1-2; D may be TRBD1 (5 bases). This CDR3 contains 16 residues. The V and J ends lost 0 bases and 4 bases respectively, with 18 bases between them. Germline CDR1 and CDR2: GTSNPN and SVGIG (reference sequence). CDR3 nucleotides: TGTGCCTGGAGTGTCGTCGTTGGGGGATCGGGCTATGGCTACACCTTC. Its protein product is CAWSVVVGGSGYGYTF.

This chain uses TRBV3-1 (or the pseudogene TRBV3-2) with TRBJ1-1, with 7 bases that match TRBD1. V was clipped by 1 base and J by 4 bases; unmatched bases: 15. CDR1 and CDR2 from the germline V gene are LGHDT and YNNKEL (reference sequence). This CDR3 contains 18 residues. Here the CDR3 reads CASSQGGFPGQLGTEAFF. CDR3 coding DNA: TGTGCCAGCAGCCAAGGGGGGTTTCCGGGACAGCTGGGCACTGAAGCTTTCTTT.

The gene calls are TRBV12-3 or TRBV12-4 and TRBJ2-7, with D uncertain. The CDR3 contains 13 residues. The germline V and J ends were trimmed by 5 bases and 4 bases, with 12 bases remaining between them. This CDR3 is CASSHSNGYEQYF. The CDR3 DNA sequence: TGTGCCAGCAGTCACTCAAATGGGTACGAGCAGTACTTC.

This chain uses TRBV25-1 with TRBJ2-1; TRBD1 aligns across 10 bases. Losses at the gene ends were 1 base for V and 5 bases for J; bases not matched to a gene: 5. The CDR3 is 16 residues long. The germline V gene has CDR1 MGHDK and CDR2 SYGVNS. CDR3 amino acids: CASSEFGGQGNNEQFF. The CDR3 DNA follows: TGTGCCAGCAGTGAATTTGGGGGACAGGGGAACAATGAGCAGTTCTTC.

The chain has TRBV21-1 and TRBJ1-3. TRBV21-1 constitutes a pseudogene. The CDR3 consists of 17 residues. The CDR3 sequence: CASSSHRPTVSGNTIYF. The CDR3 DNA reads TGTGCCAGCAGCTCCCACCGGCCTACCGTCTCTGGAAACACCATATATTTT.

The chain recombines TRBV6-6 with TRBJ2-7; D uncertain. This CDR3 contains 12 residues. V was pared by 5 bases and J by 6 bases, with 11 bases between. The germline CDR1 and CDR2 sequences are MNHNY and SVGAGI (reference sequence). CDR3 residues: CASSMPRTEQYF. Here the CDR3 DNA reads TGTGCCAGCAGTATGCCTCGGACCGAGCAGTACTTC.

The J gene is TRBJ2-1, the V gene TRBV28; 10 bases match TRBD2. V gave up 6 bases and J gave up 5 bases; unmatched junction bases: 10. The germline CDR1 and CDR2 sequences are MDHEN and SYDVKM. This CDR3 spans 16 amino acids. The CDR3 region has the DNA TGTGCCAGCAGCCCAAGCGGGAGGGTGAGGGACAATGAGCAGTTCTTC. It is translated as CASSPSGRVRDNEQFF.

This rearrangement joins TRBV7-9 to TRBJ1-3; D is perhaps TRBD1 (5 bases). CDR3 length equals 16 residues. V was cut by 5 bases and J by 0 bases, with 14 bases left in between. CDR1 and CDR2 from the germline V gene are SEHNR and FQNEAQ (reference sequence). The CDR3 DNA is TGTGCCAGCAGCCCCGTACAGGCTAACTCTGGAAACACCATATATTTT. Its translation is CASSPVQANSGNTIYF.